A selection of T cell receptor beta chains follows, all from one sample in a study of blood T cells in healthy people across ages. Each CDR3 protein is one row after TCRdb ran MiXCR on the 5' RACE reads. The sample consists of fewer than 750,000 distinct CDR3 sequences, roughly 48% of them appearing once. Material for sequencing was blood. The receptors were sampled from a man older than 75 in good health. The CDR3 runs from the conserved cysteine through the conserved F or W. The order of the fields is V gene, D gene, J gene, clone size, CDR3 DNA, CDR3 protein. A D gene is named only where the DNA matches it firmly. Clone size is stated in some rows and not others, as once, few, many or a class when expanded.

V: TRBV2
D: NA
J: TRBJ2-5
size: NA
DNA: TGTGCCAGCAGTGAACGACTTGGACAGCAAGAGACCCAGTACTTC
CDR3: CASSERLGQQETQYF

V: TRBV6-6
D: TRBD2
J: TRBJ2-3
size: NA
DNA: TGTGCCAGCGATTTAGCGGGGGGGGGCAGGGATACGCAGTATTTT
CDR3: CASDLAGGGRDTQYF

V: TRBV3-1
D: TRBD1
J: TRBJ1-1
size: NA
DNA: TGTGCCAGCAGCCAAGGAGGCGGGACAGCAGCTTTCTTT
CDR3: CASSQGGGTAAFF

V: TRBV6-6
D: NA
J: TRBJ1-1
size: many
DNA: TGTGCCAGCAGTTACTCGAGACAAGCCGGGGGTGAAGCTTTCTTT
CDR3: CASSYSRQAGGEAFF

V: TRBV6-2/TRBV6-3
D: NA
J: TRBJ2-7
size: NA
DNA: TGTGCCAGCACCCGGGGCAGCGATTCCTACGAGCAGTACTTC
CDR3: CASTRGSDSYEQYF

V: TRBV20-1
D: NA
J: TRBJ1-2
size: once
DNA: TGCAGTGCTAGAGATCGGCGGGGGGACTATGGCTACACCTTC
CDR3: CSARDRRGDYGYTF

V: TRBV6-5
D: NA
J: TRBJ1-5
size: NA
DNA: TGTGCCAGCAGTTACCGCTCCTCGGGGGGGGAGCATTTT
CDR3: CASSYRSSGGEHF

V: TRBV5-6
D: TRBD1
J: TRBJ2-3
size: NA
DNA: TGTGCCAGCAGCTGGGACAGGCCAGGGGCAGATACGCAGTATTTT
CDR3: CASSWDRPGADTQYF

V: TRBV29-1
D: NA
J: TRBJ2-1
size: NA
DNA: TGCAGCGTTGAAGTCGGGGGATATGAGCAGTTCTTC
CDR3: CSVEVGGYEQFF

V: TRBV6-6
D: NA
J: TRBJ2-5
size: many
DNA: TGTGCCAGCAGTTACTCGATAGTTCAAGAGACCCAGTACTTC
CDR3: CASSYSIVQETQYF

V: TRBV29-1
D: TRBD1
J: TRBJ1-1
size: NA
DNA: TGCAGCGGGCGGACAGGGGGAAGGACTGAAGCTTTCTTT
CDR3: CSGRTGGRTEAFF

V: TRBV11-1
D: NA
J: TRBJ2-6
size: few
DNA: TGTGCCAGCAGCTTACTAACCAGGGACCGGACATTAACTGCCTCTGGGGCCAACGTCCTGACTTTC
CDR3: CASSLLTRDRTLTASGANVLTF

V: TRBV18
D: NA
J: TRBJ2-6
size: NA
DNA: TGTGCCAGCTCACCATGGACCCTCACCTTAGGCTCTGGGGCCAACGTCCTGACTTTC
CDR3: CASSPWTLTLGSGANVLTF

V: TRBV7-8
D: TRBD2
J: TRBJ2-1
size: few
DNA: TGTGCCAGCAGTCCTACCGGGACTAGCTCGGGATACAATGAGCAGTTCTTC
CDR3: CASSPTGTSSGYNEQFF

V: TRBV7-2
D: NA
J: TRBJ1-2
size: NA
DNA: TGTGCCAGCAGCTTAGCGCTGATGAATGGCTACACCTTC
CDR3: CASSLALMNGYTF

V: TRBV20-1
D: TRBD1
J: TRBJ2-1
size: NA
DNA: TGCAGTGCTAGGACAGGGGGAGTTGGGAACAATGAGCAGTTCTTC
CDR3: CSARTGGVGNNEQFF

V: TRBV7-8
D: NA
J: TRBJ2-7
size: NA
DNA: TGTGCCAGCAGCTTCACAGGTCAACACACCTTTTACGAGCAGTACTTC
CDR3: CASSFTGQHTFYEQYF

V: TRBV4-2
D: NA
J: TRBJ2-7
size: few
DNA: TGTGCCAGCAGCCAAGATGGGGGCGGGTCAGCCTACGAGCAGTACTTC
CDR3: CASSQDGGGSAYEQYF

V: TRBV24-1
D: NA
J: TRBJ2-3
size: once
DNA: TGTGCCACCAGCGAACAGGGAGGCACAGATACGCAGTATTTT
CDR3: CATSEQGGTDTQYF

V: TRBV5-5
D: NA
J: TRBJ1-2
size: few
DNA: TGTGCCAGCAGCCTAGGCGAGGATACAGTCTATGGCTACACCTTC
CDR3: CASSLGEDTVYGYTF

V: TRBV27
D: TRBD1
J: TRBJ1-6
size: NA
DNA: TGTGCCAGCAAGGGACAGTATAATTCACCCCTCCACTTT
CDR3: CASKGQYNSPLHF

V: TRBV9
D: NA
J: TRBJ2-3
size: NA
DNA: TGTGCCAGCAGCAAAGAAGGTGGGAGGAGGTCAGATACGCAGTATTTT
CDR3: CASSKEGGRRSDTQYF

V: TRBV28
D: NA
J: TRBJ2-1
size: NA
DNA: TGTGCCAGCAGCCGCCAACTAGGACAGCAGTTCTTC
CDR3: CASSRQLGQQFF

V: TRBV2
D: NA
J: TRBJ2-3
size: NA
DNA: TGTGCCAGCAGTGAATGGGGCGGAGGCACAGATACGCAGTATTTT
CDR3: CASSEWGGGTDTQYF

V: TRBV20-1
D: NA
J: TRBJ1-6
size: NA
DNA: TGCAGTGCGAACAGGGATCCTTCACCCCTCCACTTT
CDR3: CSANRDPSPLHF

V: TRBV7-9
D: NA
J: TRBJ1-1
size: NA
DNA: TGTGCCAGCAGCTCCCGTCCAGTCCGCCCCGACGTAGTAGCTTTCTTT
CDR3: CASSSRPVRPDVVAFF

V: TRBV2
D: NA
J: TRBJ2-3
size: NA
DNA: TGTGCCAGCAGTGTTGAAAAGGGGAACACAGATACGCAGTATTTT
CDR3: CASSVEKGNTDTQYF

V: TRBV5-1
D: TRBD2
J: TRBJ2-3
size: once
DNA: TGCGCCAGCAGCTTCGAGTCGGGGGGGGCGACTGCAGATACGCAGTATTTT
CDR3: CASSFESGGATADTQYF

V: TRBV28
D: NA
J: TRBJ2-6
size: NA
DNA: TGTGCCAGCAGAGGACAGCAGTCTGGGGCCAACGTCCTGACTTTC
CDR3: CASRGQQSGANVLTF

V: TRBV28
D: NA
J: TRBJ2-7
size: many
DNA: TGTGCCAGCAGCTTAGGACGGACCTACGAGCAGTACTTC
CDR3: CASSLGRTYEQYF